The subject of this entry is one TCR beta chain. Reverse transcription of roughly 0.45 to 1 ug RNA used random hexamers. The immunoSEQ assay covered 54 Vbeta and 13 Jbeta segments for CDR3. TCRdb analysed the immunoSEQ multiplex PCR reads with MiXCR anew, one entry per CDR3 protein. The sample consists of 160,000 or so distinct CDR3 sequences, roughly 94% of them appearing once. The CDR3 covers 12 residues. Germline lookup yields CDR1 GTSNPN and CDR2 SVGIG (reference sequence). V was cut by 3 bases and J by 6 bases, with 12 bases left in between. The TEMRA cells underwent FACS enrichment, while the CD8+ and CD4+ T cells underwent negative isolation. This entry belongs to a study of CD8 T cells in Susac syndrome. Overall study context: Patients with Susac syndrome had blood drawn and were at that point therapy-naive, on corticosteroids, or on intravenous immunoglobulin alone.

This sequence joins TRBV30 and TRBJ2-7; D is uncertain. Input material: CD4+ T cells from PBMCs. The sequence was collected from a human donor with Susac syndrome. CDR3 coding DNA: TGTGCCTGGAGCCGGCTCCTACGCGAGCAGTACTTC. Amino acid sequence: CAWSRLLREQYF.